This T cell receptor beta chain comes out of a study of T-cell reconstitution after alpha-beta-depleted transplantation in children. This sample's TCRbeta library carried unique molecular identifier barcodes. TCRdb reprocessed the PCR reads via MiXCR and lists one record per CDR3 protein. Among nearly 400,000 distinct CDR3 sequences, about 20% were seen once, and the ten largest hold approximately 3.9%. Sequences were derived from PBMCs from the stem cell graft donor, sampled from the stem cell graft. This clonotype originated in a human donor who donated a stem cell graft to a child with acute myeloid leukemia.

CDR3: CASSLRDRANYGYTF. DNA for the CDR3: TGTGCCAGCTCACTAAGGGACAGGGCCAACTATGGCTACACCTTC. The gene calls are TRBV18 and TRBJ1-2; the match to TRBD1 covers 9 bases. Germline V CDR1 and CDR2: KGHSH, LQKENI. The CDR3 loop spans 15 amino acids. Trimming at V came to 4 bases and at J to 2 bases, leaving 5 bases not matched to a gene.